The rows below give T cell receptor beta chains drawn from one sample of a study of blood T cell repertoires in COVID-19. TCRdb's table, derived via immunoSEQ multiplex PCR, lists solely in-frame clones and lacks some. The top ten clones hold 2.6% of a sample with about 54,000 clones, around 84% of them seen once. Sequencing was done on a sample of peripheral blood. The receptors were gathered from a man aged 45-60 years with acute or convalescent COVID-19. Both conserved end residues are part of each CDR3. The D gene is left open where the match is weak. The size field is filled for only some rows; it gives once, few, many or a size class.

>TRBV10-3|TRBJ1-5|.|.
TGTGCCATCAGTGAAGGGGTGGGTAGCAATCAGCCCCAGCATTTT
CAISEGVGSNQPQHF
>TRBV5-5|TRBJ2-2|.|once
TGTGCCAGCAGCTCGGACGGGGGACTTAACACCGGGGAGCTGTTTTTT
CASSSDGGLNTGELFF
>TRBV6-5|TRBJ2-2|.|.
TGTGCCAGCAGTTCCCCGGTTCTAGAGTTGGCCGGGGAGCTGTTTTTT
CASSSPVLELAGELFF
>TRBV12-3/TRBV12-4|TRBJ2-1|.|once
TGTGCCAGCAGTCCCCCGGATGAGCAGTTCTTC
CASSPPDEQFF
>TRBV9|TRBJ2-1|.|.
TGTGCCAGCACCGTAGGAACAGGGTGGAATGAGCAGTTCTTC
CASTVGTGWNEQFF
>TRBV5-6|TRBJ1-2|TRBD1|.
TGTGCCAGCAGCTTACCAGGGGGAGGTGGCTACACCTTC
CASSLPGGGGYTF
>TRBV7-8|TRBJ2-1|TRBD2|once
TGTGCCAGCAGCCACCGAGCGGGATACAATGAGCAGTTCTTC
CASSHRAGYNEQFF
>TRBV7-2|TRBJ1-2|TRBD1|.
TGTGCCAGCAGCTTTCGACAGGGGGCGCCGGATGGCTACACCTTC
CASSFRQGAPDGYTF
>TRBV28|TRBJ1-3|.|.
TGTGCCAGCAGAGAATTTCAGGGTACTCGAAACACCATATATTTT
CASREFQGTRNTIYF
>TRBV3-1/TRBV3-2|TRBJ1-2|.|.
TGTGCCAGCAGCCAAGCCTTGGCAGATGGCTACACCTTC
CASSQALADGYTF
>TRBV5-6|TRBJ2-3|.|.
TGTGCCAGCAGCTTGGTTTTAGCGAGCACAGATACGCAGTATTTT
CASSLVLASTDTQYF
>TRBV9|TRBJ1-4|.|.
TGTGCCAGCAGCGTTTTCGGGGGAGTGAGGACTAATGAAAAACTGTTTTTT
CASSVFGGVRTNEKLFF
>TRBV9|TRBJ2-3|.|few
TGTGCCAGCAGCGTAGTAGGGGCTGGCACAGATACGCAGTATTTT
CASSVVGAGTDTQYF
>TRBV5-6|TRBJ2-2|TRBD1|.
TGTGCCAGCAGCTGGGGGACAGGGAGTCCCGGGGAGCTGTTTTTT
CASSWGTGSPGELFF
>TRBV5-1|TRBJ1-2|.|.
TGCGCCAGCAGCTTGGACAGAGGGGGCTACACCTTC
CASSLDRGGYTF
>TRBV19|TRBJ1-4|.|once
TGTGCCAGTAGAATAGAGGGGCTTGCTAATGAAAAACTGTTTTTT
CASRIEGLANEKLFF
>TRBV21-1|TRBJ2-2|.|.
TGTGCCAGCAGCAAAGAGAGCGGTCCTTACTACGGGGAGCTGTTTTTT
CASSKESGPYYGELFF
>TRBV15|TRBJ1-1|.|.
TGTGCCACCAGAGATCCCCGGGTACGAACTGAAGCTTTCTTT
CATRDPRVRTEAFF
>TRBV29-1|TRBJ2-7|TRBD2|.
TGCAGCGGCGGACTAGCTGCAGGGGAGCAGTACTTC
CSGGLAAGEQYF
>TRBV5-1|TRBJ1-2|.|.
TGCGCCAGCAGCTCACGGGGTGTGGGCTACACCTTC
CASSSRGVGYTF
>TRBV21-1|TRBJ2-4|.|few
TGTGCCAGCAGCAAAGGGGCAGGGGTACTTCCATCTACAGCCAAAAACATTCAGTACTTC
CASSKGAGVLPSTAKNIQYF
>TRBV6-5|TRBJ2-7|.|.
TGTGCCAGCACCCCCCTGGGAGGAGGAGCCTACGAGCAGTACTTC
CASTPLGGGAYEQYF
>TRBV5-4|TRBJ2-3|.|.
TGTGCCAGTAATTGGGACACCTACACAGATACGCAGTATTTT
CASNWDTYTDTQYF
>TRBV9|TRBJ2-1|TRBD2|.
TGTGCCAGCAGCCCCGGGGGGGGCAATGAGCAGTTCTTC
CASSPGGGNEQFF
>TRBV18|TRBJ1-1|.|.
TGTGCCAGCTCACCTGGGTCCACTCACAGGAACACTGAAGCTTTCTTT
CASSPGSTHRNTEAFF
>TRBV18|TRBJ2-2|.|once
TGTGCCAGCTCACCACCCGGCGGAACGAACACCGGGGAGCTGTTTTTT
CASSPPGGTNTGELFF
>TRBV7-2|TRBJ2-5|TRBD2|.
TGTGCCAGAGCCAGCGGGGGTGGGAAGACCCAGTACTTC
CARASGGGKTQYF
>TRBV5-1|TRBJ2-7|.|.
TGCGCCAGCAGCTTGACCCGGGTCCCCAACTACGAGCAGTACTTC
CASSLTRVPNYEQYF
>TRBV15|TRBJ2-1|TRBD2|.
TGTGCCACCAGCAGGGTACTAGCGGGAGTATATGAGCAGTTCTTC
CATSRVLAGVYEQFF
>TRBV3-1/TRBV3-2|TRBJ1-6|TRBD1|few
TGTGCCAGCAGCCAAGTTTTTCGACAGGGATACTCACCCCTCCACTTT
CASSQVFRQGYSPLHF
>TRBV4-2|TRBJ2-7|TRBD2|.
TGTGCCAGCAGCCATACGGGAGGCGAGCAGTACTTC
CASSHTGGEQYF
>TRBV4-2|TRBJ2-7|TRBD1|.
TGTGCCAGCAGCTCCGGGACAGGTCCCTACGAGCAGTACTTC
CASSSGTGPYEQYF
>TRBV28|TRBJ1-1|TRBD1|.
TGTGCCAGCAGTTATCCGGGACAGGGGTCCACTGAAGCTTTCTTT
CASSYPGQGSTEAFF
>TRBV18|TRBJ1-4|.|.
TGTGCCAGCTCACCTTCCGGACTAGATGCAACTAATGAAAAACTGTTTTTT
CASSPSGLDATNEKLFF
>TRBV4-2|TRBJ2-3|.|.
TGTGCCAGCAGCCAAGGCTGGGACTGGGGTCGCGGTACGCAGTATTTT
CASSQGWDWGRGTQYF
>TRBV7-8|TRBJ1-3|.|few
TGTGCCAGCAGCTTTCGGGGGACTGGAAACACCATATATTTT
CASSFRGTGNTIYF
>TRBV9|TRBJ2-5|.|.
TGTGCCAGCAGCTTGCGACAGGGAGGTTACCAAGAGACCCAGTACTTC
CASSLRQGGYQETQYF
>TRBV6-5|TRBJ2-7|TRBD1|.
TGTGCCAGCAGTTACTTACCGGGACAGGGGGGATACGAGCAGTACTTC
CASSYLPGQGGYEQYF
>TRBV4-1|TRBJ2-1|.|.
TGCGCCAGCAGCCAAACCTATGACAGAGACAATGAGCAGTTCTTC
CASSQTYDRDNEQFF
>TRBV29-1|TRBJ1-1|.|.
TGCAGCGTTCGAGGAGGACTCCAAGGAGGTACTGAAGCTTTCTTT
CSVRGGLQGGTEAFF
>TRBV10-1|TRBJ1-2|.|medium-sized
TGCGCCAGCAGTGAGTTCGGGGAACCGGCTAACTATGGCTACACCTTC
CASSEFGEPANYGYTF
>TRBV5-6|TRBJ2-2|TRBD1|.
TGTGCCAGCAGCTTCCCGTCCGGACAGGGACACACCGGGGAGCTGTTTTTT
CASSFPSGQGHTGELFF
>TRBV4-2|TRBJ1-3|.|few
TGTGCCAGCAGCCAAGATGAGACAGTTCGCGACCTCCCTGCCACCATATATTTT
CASSQDETVRDLPATIYF
>TRBV29-1|TRBJ2-5|.|.
TGCAGCGTTGAAGATGGTCAGGGCGCAGAGGAGACCCAGTACTTC
CSVEDGQGAEETQYF
>TRBV28|TRBJ2-7|.|once
TGTGCCAGCAGTCCCTCCGGGACTCGGGACTACGAGCAGTACTTC
CASSPSGTRDYEQYF
>TRBV7-2|TRBJ2-1|.|.
TGTGCCAGCAGCTTATCCGGGTCCTCCTACAATGAGCAGTTCTTC
CASSLSGSSYNEQFF
>TRBV19|TRBJ2-1|.|.
TGTGCCAGTAGTATTTTAGTTTCAGGGGAAAACAATGAGCAGTTCTTC
CASSILVSGENNEQFF
>TRBV29-1|TRBJ2-2|.|.
TGCAGCGTTGAAGATCAGGGGTGGGAGCTGTTTTTT
CSVEDQGWELFF
>TRBV15|TRBJ2-3|.|.
TGTGCCACCAGCAGAAACAGGGATTCCACAGATACGCAGTATTTT
CATSRNRDSTDTQYF
>TRBV12-5|TRBJ2-3|TRBD2|.
TGTGCTAGTGGGGGCAGCGGGGGAACAGATACGCAGTATTTT
CASGGSGGTDTQYF
>TRBV27|TRBJ2-7|TRBD2|.
TGTGCCAGCAGTAGCGGGGGCCCCTACGAGCAGTACTTC
CASSSGGPYEQYF
>TRBV6-5|TRBJ1-3|.|.
TGTGCCAGCACCCGTTCGGACACCATATATTTT
CASTRSDTIYF
>TRBV2|TRBJ1-4|.|few
TGTGCCAGCAAAGGGGACTATAATGAAAAACTGTTTTTT
CASKGDYNEKLFF
>TRBV27|TRBJ2-3|.|once
TGTGCCAGCAGTCCGTTCGCAGATACGCAGTATTTT
CASSPFADTQYF